The following is a T cell receptor beta chain sequence with its context. Antigen specificity is unknown. Nominal health characterized the donors when sampled, though unrecorded immune exposures were likely. The data belong to a study of cytomegalovirus exposure and HLA in healthy donors. The study, taken as a whole, reports: In a later analysis, 15,000 to 20,000 TCR beta sequences were associated with HLA alleles at 0.05 false discovery rate.

Primers: 60 Vbeta forward and 13 Jbeta reverse. Sequenced by immunoSEQ multiplex PCR; TCRdb stores in-frame clones only, minus some. The table shows 200,000 to 250,000 clones, with around 77% occurring only once. CDR3 length: 12 residues. Germline V gives CDR1 SGHDT, CDR2 YYEEEE. This receptor was identified in a young woman in good health and CMV-seronegative. V usage is TRBV5-6 and J usage is TRBJ2-5; D unresolved. TRBJ2-7 matches the DNA end more closely, so the J call is doubtful. The sequencing input was PBMCs. This CDR3 is CASSLAIREQYF. CDR3 DNA sequence: TGTGCCAGCAGCTTGGCCATCCGCGAGCAGTACTTC.